The T cell receptor (beta chain) under discussion was sequenced for a study of CD8 T cells in Susac syndrome. The study's findings and limits: CD4+ repertoires of Susac syndrome patients lacked detectable clonal expansion.

Sequencing of TCR beta drew on CD8+ and CD4+ T cells from blood. After extraction with the RNeasy kit, about 0.45 to 1 ug of the RNA was reverse transcribed using random hexamers. Amplification of the TCR beta CDR3 was carried out by immunoSEQ multiplex PCR, which spanned a total of 54 Vbeta and 13 Jbeta segments. TCRdb recomputed calls from the immunoSEQ multiplex PCR reads with MiXCR, one row per CDR3 protein. The sample shows 170,000 or so distinct CDR3 sequences, roughly 94% of them seen only once. Note on this clonotype: What it recognizes is unknown.

Material for sequencing was CD4+ T cells from PBMCs. This clonotype originated in a human donor with Susac syndrome.

The CDR3 region has the DNA TGCAGCGTTGGCAGGGGGCAGAACACTGAAGCTTTCTTT. It specifies CSVGRGQNTEAFF. J is TRBJ1-1 and V is TRBV29-1, with 8 positions matching TRBD1. V was pared by 4 bases and J by 1 base, with 2 bases of the junction left unmatched. CDR1 is SQVTM and CDR2 is ANQGSEA in the germline V gene. The CDR3 runs 13 residues.